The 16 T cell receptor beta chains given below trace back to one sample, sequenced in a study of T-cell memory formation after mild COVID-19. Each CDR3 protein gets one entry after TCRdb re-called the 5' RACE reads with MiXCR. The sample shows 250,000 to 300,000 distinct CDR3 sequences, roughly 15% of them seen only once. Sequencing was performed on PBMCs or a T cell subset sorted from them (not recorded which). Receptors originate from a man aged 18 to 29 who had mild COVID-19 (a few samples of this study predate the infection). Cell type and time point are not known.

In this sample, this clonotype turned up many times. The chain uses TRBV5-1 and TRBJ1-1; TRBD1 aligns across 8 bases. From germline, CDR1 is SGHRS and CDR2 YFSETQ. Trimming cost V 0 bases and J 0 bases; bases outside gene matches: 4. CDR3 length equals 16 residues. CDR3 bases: TGCGCCAGCAGCTTGGCCTACAGGGGGATGAACACTGAAGCTTTCTTT. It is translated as CASSLAYRGMNTEAFF.

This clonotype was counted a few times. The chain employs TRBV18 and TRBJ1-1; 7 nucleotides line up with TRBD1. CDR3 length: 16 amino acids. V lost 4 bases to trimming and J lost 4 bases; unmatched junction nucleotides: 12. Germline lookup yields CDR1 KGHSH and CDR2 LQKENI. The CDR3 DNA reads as TGTGCCAGCTCACGGACAGGCCCAGGGGAAAGCACTGAAGCTTTCTTT. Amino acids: CASSRTGPGESTEAFF.

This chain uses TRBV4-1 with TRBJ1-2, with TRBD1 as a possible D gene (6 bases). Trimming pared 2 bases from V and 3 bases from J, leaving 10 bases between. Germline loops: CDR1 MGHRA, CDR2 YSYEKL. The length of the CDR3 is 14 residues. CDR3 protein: CASSQTRGDYGYTF. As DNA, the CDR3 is TGCGCCAGCAGCCAAACCAGGGGTGACTATGGCTACACCTTC.

Here the CDR3 DNA reads TGCGCCAGCAGCCATCCGGGACAACCCTTTAATCAGCCCCAGCATTTT. Translation gives CASSHPGQPFNQPQHF. The rearrangement joins TRBV23-1 to TRBJ1-5; tentative D call: TRBD1 (6 bases). TRBV23-1 is flagged as an ORF with uncertain function. The CDR3 totals 16 residues. Trimming removed 6 bases at V and 4 bases at J, with 19 bases between.

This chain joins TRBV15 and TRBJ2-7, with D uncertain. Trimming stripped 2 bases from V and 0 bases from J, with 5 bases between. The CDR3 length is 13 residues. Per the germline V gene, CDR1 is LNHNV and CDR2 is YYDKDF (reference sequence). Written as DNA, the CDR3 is TGTGCCACCAGCAGATTGACCTCCTACGAGCAGTACGTC. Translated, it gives CATSRLTSYEQYV.

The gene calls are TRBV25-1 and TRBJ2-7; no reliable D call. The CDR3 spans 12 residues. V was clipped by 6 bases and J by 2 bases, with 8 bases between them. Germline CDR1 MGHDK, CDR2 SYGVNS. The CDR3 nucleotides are TGTGCCAGCAGCCCAGAGACCTACGAGCAGTACTTC. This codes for CASSPETYEQYF.

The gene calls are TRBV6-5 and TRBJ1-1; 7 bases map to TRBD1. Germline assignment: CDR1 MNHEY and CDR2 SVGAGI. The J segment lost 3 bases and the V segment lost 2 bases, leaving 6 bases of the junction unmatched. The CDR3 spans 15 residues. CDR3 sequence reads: CASSYLVTGDTEAFF. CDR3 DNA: TGTGCCAGCAGTTACCTCGTAACAGGGGACACTGAAGCTTTCTTT.

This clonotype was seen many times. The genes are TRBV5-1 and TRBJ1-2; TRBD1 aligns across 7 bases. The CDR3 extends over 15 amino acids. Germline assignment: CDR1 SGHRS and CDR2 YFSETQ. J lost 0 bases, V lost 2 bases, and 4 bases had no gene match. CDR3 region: CASSLRGTANYGYTF. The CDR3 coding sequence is TGCGCCAGCAGCTTACGGGGGACAGCTAACTATGGCTACACCTTC. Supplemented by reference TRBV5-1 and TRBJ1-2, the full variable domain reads KAGVTQTPRYLIKTRGQQVTLSCSPISGHRSVSWYQQTPGQGLQFLFEYFSETQRNKGNFPGRFSGRQFSNSRSEMNVSTLELGDSALYLCASSLRGTANYGYTFGSGTRLTVV.

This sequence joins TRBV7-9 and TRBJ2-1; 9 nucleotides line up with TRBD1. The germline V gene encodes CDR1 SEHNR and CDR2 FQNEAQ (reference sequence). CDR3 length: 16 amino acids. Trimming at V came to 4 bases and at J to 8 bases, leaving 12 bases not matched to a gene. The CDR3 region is CASSSNPGQGWYEQFF. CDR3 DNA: TGTGCCAGCAGCTCCAACCCTGGACAGGGGTGGTATGAGCAGTTCTTC.

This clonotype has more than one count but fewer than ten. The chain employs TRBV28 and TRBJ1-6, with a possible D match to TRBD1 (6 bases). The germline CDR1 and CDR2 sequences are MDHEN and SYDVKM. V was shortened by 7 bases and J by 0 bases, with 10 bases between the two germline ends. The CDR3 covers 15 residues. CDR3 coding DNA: TGTGCCAGCACGGACAGAAGCTCCTATAATTCACCCCTCCACTTT. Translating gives CASTDRSSYNSPLHF.

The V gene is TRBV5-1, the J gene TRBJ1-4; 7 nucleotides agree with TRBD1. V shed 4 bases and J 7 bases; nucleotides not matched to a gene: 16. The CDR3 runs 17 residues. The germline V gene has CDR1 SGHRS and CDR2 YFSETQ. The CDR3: CASSPQGRGGAGEKLFF. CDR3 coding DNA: TGCGCCAGCAGCCCCCAGGGACGAGGGGGCGCGGGTGAAAAACTGTTTTTT. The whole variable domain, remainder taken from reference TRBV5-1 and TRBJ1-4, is KAGVTQTPRYLIKTRGQQVTLSCSPISGHRSVSWYQQTPGQGLQFLFEYFSETQRNKGNFPGRFSGRQFSNSRSEMNVSTLELGDSALYLCASSPQGRGGAGEKLFFGSGTQLSVL.

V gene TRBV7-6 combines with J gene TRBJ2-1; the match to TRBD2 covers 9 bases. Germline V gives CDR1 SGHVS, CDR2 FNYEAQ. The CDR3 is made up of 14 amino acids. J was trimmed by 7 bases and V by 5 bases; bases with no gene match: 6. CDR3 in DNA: TGTGCCAGCAGCGGGACTAGCCCCGCGAATGAGCAGTTCTTC. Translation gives CASSGTSPANEQFF.

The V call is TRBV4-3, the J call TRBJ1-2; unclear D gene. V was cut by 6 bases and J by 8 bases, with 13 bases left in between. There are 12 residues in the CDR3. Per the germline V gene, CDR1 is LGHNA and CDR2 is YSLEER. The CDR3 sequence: CASRKGPPGYTF. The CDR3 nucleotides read TGCGCCAGCAGGAAAGGACCGCCCGGCTACACCTTC.

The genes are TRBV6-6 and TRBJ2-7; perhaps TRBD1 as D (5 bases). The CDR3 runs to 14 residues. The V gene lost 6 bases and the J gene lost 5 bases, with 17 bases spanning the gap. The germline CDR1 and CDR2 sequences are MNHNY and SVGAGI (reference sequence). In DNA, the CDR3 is TGTGCCAGCAGAACAGTCCAGGGTTCTCACGAGCAGTACTTC. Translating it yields CASRTVQGSHEQYF.

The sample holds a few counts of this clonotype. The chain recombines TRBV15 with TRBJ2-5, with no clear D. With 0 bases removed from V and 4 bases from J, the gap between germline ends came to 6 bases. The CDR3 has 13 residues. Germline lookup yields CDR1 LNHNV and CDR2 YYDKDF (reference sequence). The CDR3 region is CATSRDERETQYF. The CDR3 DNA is TGTGCCACCAGCAGAGATGAAAGAGAGACCCAGTACTTC. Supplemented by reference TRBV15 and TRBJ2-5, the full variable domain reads DAMVIQNPRYQVTQFGKPVTLSCSQTLNHNVMYWYQQKSSQAPKLLFHYYDKDFNNEADTPDNFQSRRPNTSFCFLDIRSPGLGDTAMYLCATSRDERETQYFGPGTRLLVL.

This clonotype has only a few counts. In nucleotides, the CDR3 is TGCGCCAGCAGCTTAGGGACAGCCTACAATGAGCAGTTCTTC. Amino acid sequence: CASSLGTAYNEQFF. The chain has TRBV5-1 and TRBJ2-1; 7 bases are shared with TRBD1. J gave up 2 bases and V 2 bases, and 1 base lay outside the gene matches. The germline CDR1 and CDR2 sequences are SGHRS and YFSETQ. The CDR3 loop spans 14 amino acids.